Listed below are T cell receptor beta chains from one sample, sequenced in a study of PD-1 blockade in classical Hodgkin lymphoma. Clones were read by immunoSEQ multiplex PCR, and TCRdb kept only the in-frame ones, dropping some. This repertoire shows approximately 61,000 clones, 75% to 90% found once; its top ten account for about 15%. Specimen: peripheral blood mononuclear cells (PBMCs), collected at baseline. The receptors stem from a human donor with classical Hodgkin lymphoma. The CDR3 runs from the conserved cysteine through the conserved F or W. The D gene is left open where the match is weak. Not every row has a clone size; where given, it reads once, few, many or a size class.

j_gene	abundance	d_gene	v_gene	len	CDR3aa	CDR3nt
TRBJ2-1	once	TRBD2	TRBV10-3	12	CATAGDHNEQFF	TGTGCCACGGCGGGGGACCACAATGAGCAGTTCTTC
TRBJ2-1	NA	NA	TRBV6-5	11	CASSTINEQFF	TGTGCCAGCAGTACAATAAATGAGCAGTTCTTC
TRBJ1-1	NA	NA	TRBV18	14	CASSPIGRANEAFF	TGTGCCAGCTCACCAATAGGCAGGGCAAATGAAGCTTTCTTT
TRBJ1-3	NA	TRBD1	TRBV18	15	CASSPSTGTGNTIYF	TGTGCCAGCTCACCTTCGACAGGGACTGGAAACACCATATATTTT
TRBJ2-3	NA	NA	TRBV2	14	CASTSASSTDTQYF	TGTGCCTCTACTTCGGCCTCTAGCACAGATACGCAGTATTTT
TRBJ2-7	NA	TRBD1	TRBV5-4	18	CASSLSRAGTGGSYEQYF	TGTGCCAGCAGCTTGAGTAGGGCCGGGACAGGGGGAAGCTACGAGCAGTACTTC
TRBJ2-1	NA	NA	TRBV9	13	CASSVVSDPEQFF	TGTGCCAGCAGCGTAGTTTCGGATCCTGAGCAGTTCTTC
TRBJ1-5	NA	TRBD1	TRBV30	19	CAWSVATQQGPKAYQPQHF	TGTGCCTGGAGTGTAGCCACCCAACAGGGGCCGAAGGCTTATCAGCCCCAGCATTTT
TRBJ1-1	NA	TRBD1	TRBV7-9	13	CASSLDRGTEAFF	TGTGCCAGCAGCTTAGACAGGGGGACTGAAGCTTTCTTT
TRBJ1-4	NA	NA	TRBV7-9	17	CASSLVSPTGRNEKLFF	TGTGCCAGCAGCTTAGTCTCCCCCACAGGGCGCAATGAAAAACTGTTTTTT
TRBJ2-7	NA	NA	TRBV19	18	CASSNISGLPVSSYEQYF	TGTGCCAGTAGTAATATTTCGGGGCTACCGGTGAGCTCCTACGAGCAGTACTTC
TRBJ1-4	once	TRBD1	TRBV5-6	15	CASSPGNRGREKLFF	TGTGCCAGCAGCCCAGGGAACAGGGGGCGCGAAAAACTGTTTTTT
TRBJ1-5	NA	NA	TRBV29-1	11	CSATVGESQHF	TGCAGCGCCACTGTAGGGGAGTCCCAGCATTTT
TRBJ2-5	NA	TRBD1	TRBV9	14	CASSAWTGEETQYF	TGTGCCAGCAGCGCTTGGACAGGGGAAGAGACCCAGTACTTC
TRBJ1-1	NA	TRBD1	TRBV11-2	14	CASSFRTGNLEAFF	TGTGCCAGCAGCTTTCGGACAGGGAACCTTGAAGCTTTCTTT
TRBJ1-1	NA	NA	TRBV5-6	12	CASSLAGGVAFF	TGTGCCAGCAGCTTGGCCGGCGGGGTAGCTTTCTTT
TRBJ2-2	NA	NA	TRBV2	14	CASSELGNTGELFF	TGTGCCAGCAGTGAATTGGGGAACACCGGGGAGCTGTTTTTT
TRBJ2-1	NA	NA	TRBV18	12	CASSDGVLEQFF	TGTGCCAGCTCAGACGGGGTCCTAGAGCAGTTCTTC